A selection of T cell receptor beta chains follows, all from one sample in a study of blood T cell repertoires in COVID-19. Using immunoSEQ multiplex PCR, the repertoire was profiled, and TCRdb retains in-frame clones only, with some absent. In the table there are more than 250,000 clones, 87% of which are singletons. What was sequenced was PBMCs or T cells enriched from blood (not recorded which). The receptor source for this set is a woman aged 35 to 49 who had recovered from COVID-19. Each CDR3 is given with its conserved first and last residue. A D gene is named only where the DNA matches it firmly. Clone size is not always given. Where it is, it says once, few, many or a class for expanded clones.

j_call v_call clone_size d_call cdr3_nt cdr3_aa
TRBJ2-5 TRBV6-2/TRBV6-3 once TRBD1 TGTGCCAGCAGTTACCCGATGGACAGGGCTCCGCAAGAGACCCAGTACTTC CASSYPMDRAPQETQYF
TRBJ2-1 TRBV12-5 - TRBD2 TGTGCTAGTGGTCTCCAGCGGGAGGGTCTTTACAATGAGCAGTTCTTC CASGLQREGLYNEQFF
TRBJ2-1 TRBV16 few TRBD2 TGTGCCAGCAGCATAGGGACTAGCGGCAATGAGCAGTTCTTC CASSIGTSGNEQFF
TRBJ2-1 TRBV29-1 - - TGCAGCGTTGAGAGGGGTGGGACACCGCTAAATGAGCAGTTCTTC CSVERGGTPLNEQFF
TRBJ1-6 TRBV28 - - TGTGCCAGCAGTTTATCCGAGGCCATCGGGCCCCTCCACTTT CASSLSEAIGPLHF
TRBJ2-1 TRBV7-2 - TRBD2 TGTGCCAGCAGCTTTCCGGCGGGAGGCCACAATGAGCAGTTCTTC CASSFPAGGHNEQFF
TRBJ2-1 TRBV7-2 - - TGTGCCAGCAGCTTATACAACTACAATGAGCAGTTCTTC CASSLYNYNEQFF
TRBJ1-1 TRBV2 once - TGTGCCACAGAGGGAGGGGGTGGGACTGAAGCTTTCTTT CATEGGGGTEAFF
TRBJ2-3 TRBV28 - - TGTGCCAGCAGTCCCGCAACAGGCGATACGCAGTATTTT CASSPATGDTQYF
TRBJ1-5 TRBV6-1 - TRBD1 TGTGCCAGCAGTGAGACAGGGTCCCAGCCCCAGCATTTT CASSETGSQPQHF
TRBJ2-6 TRBV5-1 - TRBD2 TGCGCCAGCAGCTCAACTCCCGGGACTAGCGGGAAATCTGGGGCCAACGTCCTGACTTTC CASSSTPGTSGKSGANVLTF
TRBJ1-2 TRBV14 - - TGTGCCAGCAGCCACAGGCCCCATCGGGGCTACACCTTC CASSHRPHRGYTF
TRBJ2-7 TRBV2 - - TGTGCCAGCTGTCGACAGGTGGTCTACGAGCAGTACTTC CASCRQVVYEQYF
TRBJ1-4 TRBV7-9 - - TGTGCCAGCAGCGGGAGCCCCAATGAAAAACTGTTTTTT CASSGSPNEKLFF
TRBJ1-4 TRBV28 - TRBD1 TGTGCCAGCAGTGCCCCCGGGACAGGGGTGGGAAAACTGTTTTTT CASSAPGTGVGKLFF
TRBJ1-4 TRBV2 - TRBD1 TGTGCCAGCAGCCCAGGGGGCGGTGAAAAACTGTTTTTT CASSPGGGEKLFF
TRBJ2-5 TRBV7-2 few - TGTGCCAGCAGCTTGGTTTCCCAGCAAGAGACCCAGTACTTC CASSLVSQQETQYF
TRBJ2-7 TRBV28 - TRBD2 TGTGCCAGCAGCCGGGGACTAGCGGGAGATAACGCCTACGAGCAGTACTTC CASSRGLAGDNAYEQYF
TRBJ1-3 TRBV7-9 - TRBD1 TGTGCCAGCAGCCCCGGACAGGGTGAAAACACCATATATTTT CASSPGQGENTIYF
TRBJ2-3 TRBV7-3 - TRBD2 TGTGCCAGCAGCTTCGGACTAGCGGGAGGAGAAGATACGCAGTATTTT CASSFGLAGGEDTQYF
TRBJ2-3 TRBV7-9 - TRBD2 TGTGCCAGCAGCTTCTTAGCGGGAGGGTTGGCAGATACGCAGTATTTT CASSFLAGGLADTQYF
TRBJ2-1 TRBV7-6 - - TGTGCCAGCAGCCGGGGGTCCGCGGCGTCCTACAATGAGCAGTTCTTC CASSRGSAASYNEQFF
TRBJ2-7 TRBV25-1 - TRBD2 TGTGCCAGCAGTGCTAGCGGTTTCTACGAGCAGTACTTC CASSASGFYEQYF
TRBJ2-1 TRBV9 - TRBD1 TGTGCCAGCAGCGTAGACCCCACCGGACAGGGGTCCGATGAGCAGTTCTTC CASSVDPTGQGSDEQFF
TRBJ2-7 TRBV5-1 - - TGCGCCAGCTCGGGGATACCGGGTGTCGAGCAGTACTTC CASSGIPGVEQYF
TRBJ1-4 TRBV7-2 - - TGTGCCAGCAGCCCCCAGGTCGTCGGGGTTGAAAAACTGTTTTTT CASSPQVVGVEKLFF
TRBJ2-3 TRBV11-2 - TRBD2 TGTGCCAGCAGCCCTCGAACCGGGACTAGCGCTTCAGATACGCAGTATTTT CASSPRTGTSASDTQYF
TRBJ1-5 TRBV7-8 - - TGTGCCAGCAGCCCCAGTCTCAATCAGCCCCAGCATTTT CASSPSLNQPQHF
TRBJ2-3 TRBV15 - - TGTGCCACCAGCAGAGATGGCCCAGATACGCAGTATTTT CATSRDGPDTQYF
TRBJ2-2 TRBV4-3 few - TGCGCCAGCAGCCAAGAGCTAGCTCTCACCGGGGAGCTGTTTTTT CASSQELALTGELFF
TRBJ2-3 TRBV7-2 - - TGTGCCAGCAGCCCCTCGAGGGAGGGCACAGATACGCAGTATTTT CASSPSREGTDTQYF
TRBJ2-5 TRBV11-2 - - TGTGCCAGCAGCTTAGATCGAGGGGGGGGGATACAAGAGACCCAGTACTTC CASSLDRGGGIQETQYF
TRBJ2-7 TRBV6-5 - - TGTGCCAGCAGTTACTCGAGAGTCCACGAGCAGTACTTC CASSYSRVHEQYF
TRBJ2-6 TRBV7-2 - - TGTGCCAGCAGCTTAGTACGGGGCTCTGGGGCCAACGTCCTGACTTTC CASSLVRGSGANVLTF
TRBJ1-2 TRBV28 - - TGTGCCAGCAGTTCAGCGGGGACCGAGAGGGACTATGGCTACACCTTC CASSSAGTERDYGYTF
TRBJ1-4 TRBV4-2 once TRBD1 TGTGCCAGCAGCCAACTATTGACAGGGGGATTTAAAAAACTGTTTTTT CASSQLLTGGFKKLFF
TRBJ2-3 TRBV9 once - TGTGCCAGCAGCGTAGAATTGCGGTACACAGATACGCAGTATTTT CASSVELRYTDTQYF
TRBJ1-1 TRBV2 - TRBD1 TGTGCCAGCAGAACAGGGGGTGTACTTTCGGGTGAAGCTTTCTTT CASRTGGVLSGEAFF
TRBJ2-3 TRBV28 once - TGTGCCAGCAGGGAGCAACTCACAGATACGCAGTATTTT CASREQLTDTQYF
TRBJ2-1 TRBV7-3 - TRBD1 TGTGCCAGCAGCCAAGTACCGGGACAGGGATTTGAGCAGTTCTTC CASSQVPGQGFEQFF
TRBJ2-3 TRBV5-1 - TRBD2 TGCGCCAGCAGCTTTCGACTAGCAGGTACTAGCACAGATACGCAGTATTTT CASSFRLAGTSTDTQYF
TRBJ1-4 TRBV3-1/TRBV3-2 - TRBD1 TGTGCCAGCAGCATGGACAGGGGGACTGAAAAACTGTTTTTT CASSMDRGTEKLFF
TRBJ1-2 TRBV28 once TRBD1 TGTGCCAGCATATCCAGGGGGCAGGATGGCTACACCTTC CASISRGQDGYTF
TRBJ1-5 TRBV19 - - TGTGCCAGTATGGTCGGGGCGGGGTCCGGTTATTCTCAGCATTTT CASMVGAGSGYSQHF
TRBJ1-1 TRBV7-8 - TRBD1 TGTGCCAGCAGCTCGACAGGGGTCACTGAAGCTTTCTTT CASSSTGVTEAFF
TRBJ1-2 TRBV12-3/TRBV12-4 - TRBD1 TGTGCCAGCAGGACAGGGGTCGGGTATGGCTACACCTTC CASRTGVGYGYTF
TRBJ1-5 TRBV7-2 - TRBD1 TGTGCCAGCAGGTCCTCAGGGGGCCAGCCCCAGCATTTT CASRSSGGQPQHF
TRBJ2-5 TRBV3-1/TRBV3-2 - TRBD1 TGTGCCGCGGGGGACAGGGTGGAGGGGGAGACCCAGTACTTC CAAGDRVEGETQYF
TRBJ1-1 TRBV5-4 - - TGTGCCAGCAGCACCGGTAGCAGGGCGACCATGGACACTGAAGCTTTCTTT CASSTGSRATMDTEAFF
TRBJ2-2 TRBV27 many TRBD1 TGTGCCAGCAGTCTCCTTTTACAGGGGTCCTCGAACACCGGGGAGCTGTTTTTT CASSLLLQGSSNTGELFF
TRBJ1-2 TRBV15 - - TGTGCCACCAGCAGATCCGGGGATGGCTACACCTTC CATSRSGDGYTF